Listed below are T cell receptor beta chains from one sample, sequenced in a study of OX40 agonist ivuxolimab in advanced cancers. Some clones are missing from TCRdb's copy, which holds only in-frame ones; the method was immunoSEQ multiplex PCR. In the table there are approximately 14,000 clones, about 90% of which are singletons. This sample comprised CD4+ or CD8+ T cells sorted from blood, obtained in a trial of the OX40 agonist ivuxolimab. These receptors all stem from an adult with an advanced solid tumor such as melanoma, head and neck, liver or kidney cancer. Each CDR3 is given with its conserved first and last residue. The order of the fields is D gene, V gene, J gene, CDR3 length, clone size, CDR3 protein, CDR3 DNA. A D gene is named only where the DNA matches it firmly. Only some rows state a clone size, as once, few, many or a class for expanded clones.

>-|TRBV19|TRBJ1-2|16|-
CASSWVLGGSSYGYTF
TGTGCCAGTAGTTGGGTCCTGGGGGGTAGTAGCTATGGCTACACCTTC
>TRBD2|TRBV27|TRBJ2-1|14|-
CASSPGGTYNEQFF
TGTGCCAGCAGCCCCGGGGGGACCTACAATGAGCAGTTCTTC
>TRBD2|TRBV28|TRBJ2-1|13|-
CASRGLVEYEQFF
TGTGCCAGCAGGGGACTAGTTGAATATGAGCAGTTCTTC
>-|TRBV27|TRBJ2-1|11|-
CASSASYEQFF
TGTGCCAGCAGCGCTAGTTATGAGCAGTTCTTC
>-|TRBV7-2|TRBJ2-1|13|-
CASSLEPYNEQFF
TGTGCCAGCAGCTTAGAGCCATACAATGAGCAGTTCTTC
>-|TRBV7-6|TRBJ1-1|13|-
CASSRTANTEAFF
TGTGCCAGCAGCCGGACAGCGAACACTGAAGCTTTCTTT
>TRBD2|TRBV28|TRBJ2-1|17|-
CASSLGLAALSYNEQFF
TGTGCCAGCAGTTTAGGACTAGCGGCACTCTCCTACAATGAGCAGTTCTTC
>TRBD1|TRBV19|TRBJ1-5|13|-
CATGQGSNQPQHF
TGTGCCACGGGACAGGGGAGCAATCAGCCCCAGCATTTT
>TRBD1|TRBV4-2|TRBJ1-1|15|-
CASSQTLDRDTEAFF
TGTGCCAGCAGCCAGACTCTCGACAGGGACACTGAAGCTTTCTTT
>-|TRBV11-2|TRBJ1-3|10|-
CASSFDTIYF
TGTGCCAGCAGCTTTGACACCATATATTTT
>TRBD1|TRBV2|TRBJ1-1|16|-
CASGGQPWGVNTEAFF
TGTGCCAGCGGGGGACAGCCTTGGGGGGTGAACACTGAAGCTTTCTTT
>TRBD2|TRBV10-2|TRBJ2-7|14|-
CASSAGGRIHEQYF
TGCGCCAGCAGCGCCGGCGGGAGGATCCACGAGCAGTACTTC
>-|TRBV18|TRBJ1-1|14|-
CASSPPLGVREAFF
TGTGCCAGCTCACCACCCTTGGGAGTTAGGGAAGCTTTCTTT
>-|TRBV4-1|TRBJ1-5|15|-
CASSQIFDSNQPQHF
TGCGCCAGCAGCCAAATCTTCGACAGCAATCAGCCCCAGCATTTT
>-|TRBV20-1|TRBJ1-2|10|-
CSAPSYGYTF
TGCAGTGCTCCAAGCTATGGCTACACCTTC
>TRBD2|TRBV7-9|TRBJ2-6|18|-
CASTPTSGKSSGANVLTF
TGTGCCAGCACCCCGACTAGCGGGAAAAGCTCTGGGGCCAACGTCCTGACTTTC
>TRBD2|TRBV28|TRBJ2-7|14|-
CASRVAGEAYEQYF
TGTGCCAGCAGGGTGGCGGGGGAGGCCTACGAGCAGTACTTC
>-|TRBV4-1|TRBJ2-7|13|-
CASSPGTTYEQYF
TGCGCCAGCAGCCCGGGGACAACCTACGAGCAGTACTTC
>-|TRBV7-2|TRBJ2-1|14|-
CASSPVGPYNEQFF
TGTGCCAGCAGCCCGGTTGGGCCCTACAATGAGCAGTTCTTC
>TRBD1|TRBV6-5|TRBJ1-2|14|-
CASSTGAEDYGYTF
TGTGCCAGCAGTACAGGGGCTGAGGACTATGGCTACACCTTC
>-|TRBV14|TRBJ2-1|13|once
CASSQFRYNEQFF
TGTGCCAGCAGCCAATTCCGGTACAATGAGCAGTTCTTC
>-|TRBV11-2|TRBJ1-1|15|-
CASSLEWAGAAEAFF
TGTGCCAGCAGCTTAGAATGGGCAGGGGCGGCTGAAGCTTTCTTT
>-|TRBV7-2|TRBJ1-5|17|-
CASSLPFQGARDQPQHF
TGTGCCAGCAGCTTGCCGTTCCAAGGGGCCAGGGATCAGCCCCAGCATTTT
>-|TRBV9|TRBJ1-1|15|-
CASSVVGTPNTEAFF
TGTGCCAGCAGCGTAGTAGGAACGCCGAACACTGAAGCTTTCTTT
>-|TRBV27|TRBJ1-1|13|-
CASSLWGNTEAFF
TGTGCCAGCAGTTTATGGGGGAACACTGAAGCTTTCTTT
>-|TRBV10-1|TRBJ1-2|13|-
CASSESTAYGYTF
TGCGCCAGCAGTGAGTCCACAGCCTATGGCTACACCTTC
>-|TRBV2|TRBJ2-3|16|-
CASSEGSGAGTDTQYF
TGTGCCAGCAGTGAAGGGAGCGGAGCCGGCACAGATACGCAGTATTTT
>-|TRBV19|TRBJ2-7|16|-
CASSTTGTVEPYEQYF
TGTGCCAGTAGTACTACCGGGACGGTGGAGCCCTACGAGCAGTACTTC
>TRBD2|TRBV4-1|TRBJ2-1|17|-
CASSQPGGREGYNEQFF
TGCGCCAGCAGCCAACCAGGGGGGCGGGAGGGCTACAATGAGCAGTTCTTC
>-|TRBV7-9|TRBJ2-7|16|-
CASRSTGTGNPYEQYF
TGTGCCAGCCGATCAACCGGAACAGGGAACCCCTACGAGCAGTACTTC
>-|TRBV19|TRBJ1-5|15|-
CASSIDGLDYQPQHF
TGTGCCAGTAGTATAGATGGGTTGGACTATCAGCCCCAGCATTTT
>TRBD2|TRBV9|TRBJ2-3|16|-
CASSPPAGLTTDTQYF
TGTGCCAGCAGCCCCCCAGCGGGACTTACCACAGATACGCAGTATTTT
>TRBD1|TRBV4-2|TRBJ2-7|15|once
CASSQIGQGEGEQYF
TGTGCCAGCAGCCAAATAGGGCAGGGGGAAGGGGAGCAGTACTTC
>-|TRBV19|TRBJ1-1|17|-
CASSIPFVDGGNTEAFF
TGTGCCAGTAGTATCCCTTTCGTGGACGGAGGGAACACTGAAGCTTTCTTT
>-|TRBV19|TRBJ2-1|15|-
CASSMGPVAYNEQFF
TGTGCCAGTAGTATGGGCCCAGTGGCCTACAATGAGCAGTTCTTC
>-|TRBV25-1|TRBJ1-4|17|-
CASSESYQWVGEEKLFF
TGTGCCAGCAGTGAATCCTACCAATGGGTAGGTGAAGAAAAACTGTTTTTT
>TRBD2|TRBV2|TRBJ2-1|17|-
CASSNPVGSGRGNEQFF
TGTGCCAGCAGTAATCCCGTGGGTAGCGGGAGGGGAAATGAGCAGTTCTTC
>-|TRBV5-6|TRBJ1-2|14|-
CASSQGSSNYGYTF
TGTGCCAGCAGCCAAGGGTCCTCTAACTATGGCTACACCTTC
>-|TRBV27|TRBJ2-7|15|-
CASSLAGVSSYEQYF
TGTGCCAGCAGTTTGGCGGGCGTCAGCTCCTACGAGCAGTACTTC
>-|TRBV4-1|TRBJ2-1|15|-
CASSQWSGSDNEQFF
TGCGCCAGCAGCCAATGGTCAGGGTCGGACAATGAGCAGTTCTTC